Given below is one T cell receptor (beta chain) in context. This record belongs to a study of blood T cell repertoires in COVID-19. Assay used: immunoSEQ multiplex PCR; TCRdb lists only in-frame clones, some missing. The table has more than 100,000 clones, about four fifths seen once. The CDR3 has 14 amino acids. V dropped 3 bases and J dropped 1 base, with 11 bases sitting between them. Germline-derived CDR1 and CDR2 are SGHNT and YYREEE (reference sequence). The genes are TRBV5-4 and TRBJ2-7; D is perhaps TRBD1 (6 bases). The sequence was collected from a woman aged 45-65 years with acute or convalescent COVID-19. Sequencing was performed on peripheral blood. The CDR3 sequence: CASSSDSQSYEQYF. The CDR3 nucleotides are TGTGCCAGCAGCTCGGACAGCCAGTCCTACGAGCAGTACTTC.